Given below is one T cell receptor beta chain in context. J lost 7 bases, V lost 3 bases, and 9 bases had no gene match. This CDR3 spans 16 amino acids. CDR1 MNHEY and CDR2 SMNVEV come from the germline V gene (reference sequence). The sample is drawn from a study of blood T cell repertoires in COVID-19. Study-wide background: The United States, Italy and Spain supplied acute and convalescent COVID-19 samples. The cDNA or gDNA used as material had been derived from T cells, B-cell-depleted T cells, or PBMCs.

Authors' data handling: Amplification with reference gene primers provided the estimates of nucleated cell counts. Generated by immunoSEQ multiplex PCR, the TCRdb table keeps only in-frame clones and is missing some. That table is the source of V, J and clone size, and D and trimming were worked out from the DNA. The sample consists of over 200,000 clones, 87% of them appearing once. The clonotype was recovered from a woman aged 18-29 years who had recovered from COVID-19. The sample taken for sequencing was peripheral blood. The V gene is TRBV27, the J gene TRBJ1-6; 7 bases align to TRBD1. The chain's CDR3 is CASSFTPGQPNSPLHF. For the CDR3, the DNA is TGTGCCAGCAGTTTTACGCCGGGACAGCCAAATTCACCCCTCCACTTT.